The 9 T cell receptor beta chains presented below share a single source sample, sequenced in a study of PD-L1 blockade in urothelial cancer. Time point: peripheral blood 6 weeks after treatment start. Profiled with immunoSEQ multiplex PCR; TCRdb holds only in-frame clones, not every one. The data hold tens of thousands of clones, with about 90% observed a single time. The sample consisted of PBMCs, taken around atezolizumab (anti-PD-L1) treatment. These receptors came from a woman aged 55-70 years with urothelial cancer.

The chain employs TRBV6-4 and TRBJ1-4; D not certain. Germline V gene lookup returns CDR1 MRHNA and CDR2 SNTAGT. V was clipped by 0 bases and J by 1 base, with 6 bases between them. The CDR3 loop spans 15 amino acids. The CDR3 DNA reads as TGTGCCAGCAGTGACTCTCCCGGAACTAATGAAAAACTGTTTTTT. Its translation: CASSDSPGTNEKLFF.

The chain couples TRBV4-1 to TRBJ2-3; TRBD1 agrees at 10 bases. J gave up 6 bases and V 0 bases, and 6 bases lay outside the gene matches. The germline V gene encodes CDR1 MGHRA and CDR2 YSYEKL. There are 16 residues in the CDR3. The CDR3 sequence is CASSQDSTGGLDTQYF. Here the CDR3 DNA reads TGCGCCAGCAGCCAAGATTCGACAGGGGGCCTGGATACGCAGTATTTT.

The V gene is TRBV19, the J gene TRBJ2-7; maybe TRBD2 (6 bases). Between the trimmed V and J ends, which lost 8 bases and 0 bases, there was a span of 14 bases. In germline, CDR1 is LNHDA, CDR2 SQIVND (reference sequence). This CDR3 has 14 residues. Written as DNA, the CDR3 is TGTGCCAGTCGGTTTGAGGGACTCTCCTACGAGCAGTACTTC. As protein: CASRFEGLSYEQYF.

This clone has just one count. The DNA of the CDR3 is TGTGCCAGCAGTTACAGGAGACAGATGAACACTGAAGCTTTCTTT. It translates to CASSYRRQMNTEAFF. The V call is TRBV6-5, the J call TRBJ1-1, with D perhaps matching TRBD1 (5 bases). The germline V gene has CDR1 MNHEY and CDR2 SVGAGI. This CDR3 spans 15 amino acids. V was cut by 2 bases and J by 0 bases, with 10 bases left in between.

The rearrangement links TRBV4-3 to TRBJ1-4; 7 nucleotides match TRBD1. The V and J ends lost 3 bases and 6 bases, in that order; junction bases with no gene match: 7. Germline CDR1 and CDR2: LGHNA and YSLEER. This CDR3 has 15 residues. The CDR3 DNA reads as TGCGCCAGCAGCCAGGGGACAGCTTCTCATGAAAAACTGTTTTTT. The encoded protein is CASSQGTASHEKLFF.

The rearrangement uses TRBV18 and TRBJ2-2; perhaps TRBD1 as D (5 bases). CDR1 is KGHSH and CDR2 is LQKENI in the germline V gene. The germline V and J ends were trimmed by 0 bases and 1 base, with 12 bases remaining between them. There are 17 residues in the CDR3. The CDR3 is CASSPPSGIQNTGELFF. The CDR3 DNA follows: TGTGCCAGCTCACCACCGTCAGGGATCCAGAACACCGGGGAGCTGTTTTTT.

This chain connects TRBV29-1 to TRBJ2-6, with D possibly being TRBD1 (5 bases). The V gene lost 2 bases and the J gene lost 5 bases, with 16 bases spanning the gap. This CDR3 has 16 residues. Germline V gene lookup returns CDR1 SQVTM and CDR2 ANQGSEA. CDR3: CSVEWGGSGRANVLTF. The DNA of the CDR3 is TGCAGCGTTGAATGGGGCGGCTCTGGTCGGGCCAACGTCCTGACTTTC.

CDR3 coding DNA: TGTGCCAGCAGCCCACCTACCGGGACTACCGAGTTCTTC. Residues: CASSPPTGTTEFF. The genes are TRBV7-8 and TRBJ2-1; 7 positions match TRBD2. In germline, CDR1 is SGHVS, CDR2 FQNEAQ. CDR3 length equals 13 residues. After removal of 5 bases from V and 14 bases from J, the junction contained 12 bases not matched to a gene.

The chain joins TRBV4-2 to TRBJ1-6; tentative D call: TRBD1 (5 bases). Germline CDR1 and CDR2: LGHNA and YNFKEQ. Trimming cost V 3 bases and J 8 bases, with 20 bases left between them. This CDR3 has 17 amino acids. In DNA form, the CDR3 reads TGTGCCAGCAGCCAGGGGCCCCGGGCCCACGGTTATTCACCCCTCCACTTT. This gives the protein CASSQGPRAHGYSPLHF.